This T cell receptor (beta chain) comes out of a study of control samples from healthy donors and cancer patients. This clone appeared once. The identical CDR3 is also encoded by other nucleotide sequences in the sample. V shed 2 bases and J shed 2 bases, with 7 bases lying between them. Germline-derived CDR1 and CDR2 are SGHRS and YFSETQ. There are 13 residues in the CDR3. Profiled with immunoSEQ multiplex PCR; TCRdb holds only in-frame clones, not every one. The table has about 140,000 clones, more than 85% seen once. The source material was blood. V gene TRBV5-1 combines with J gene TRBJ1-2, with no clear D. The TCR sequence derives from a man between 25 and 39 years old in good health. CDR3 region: CASSFGSNYGYTF. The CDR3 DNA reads TGCGCCAGCAGCTTTGGCAGCAACTATGGCTACACCTTC.